Included here is one TCR beta chain sequence, with context. This clone has more than one count but fewer than ten. Its antigen remains undetermined. Sequence at one end of the junction differs from germline and may be a read error. The data were obtained in a study of cytomegalovirus exposure and HLA in healthy donors (dated by TCRdb to the late 2010s). The study in broad terms: The 500 to 700 repertoires of the first cohort and the 110 or so validation repertoires were produced on the same platform, according to a later analysis. The study aimed to test whether signatures of past pathogen exposure could be identified by cataloging public T cell receptors. In addition to the first cohort of several hundred subjects, a separate validation cohort of approximately 130 different subjects was used. To predict cytomegalovirus infection status, the study combined high-throughput TCR immunosequencing, statistical association of individual TCRs with disease status, and machine learning.

General findings and caveats noted by the study authors: It was suggested by the authors that the approach could potentially be generalized to other disease states and immunological phenotypes. Subsequent analysis determined that TCRs grouped into clusters in the first cohort also showed a tendency toward co-occurrence across the 90 to 150 validation repertoires, and 94% of cluster scores exceeded 0. The classifier was reported to diagnose cytomegalovirus status with high specificity and sensitivity in both the original and validation cohorts. Most TCR sequences were observed very rarely across donors, whereas some public TCRs were present in many individuals. Three of the identified cytomegalovirus-associated TCR beta chains were confirmed in vitro to be specific for cytomegalovirus antigens. A later analysis had no HLA typing for the validation cohort, so co-occurrence there was scored across all 130 or so repertoires. The study gave a list of some 150 TCR beta chains associated with cytomegalovirus.

Library construction relied on the immunoSEQ multiplex PCR assay. Concerning the study's data processing: A statistical classification framework was built to diagnose cytomegalovirus status from the catalog of TCR beta chain sequences. TCRdb's version of the immuneACCESS table is confined to in-frame rearrangements and falls short of the full clone set. An unresolved V gene accounts for under half of the shortfall where checked; the remainder is of unknown origin. D and trimming come from the DNA, and the V and J calls and clone size come from that table. In all, the sample holds 150,000 to 200,000 clones, and 80% to 85% of those were seen once. The ten largest clones take up less than 1.5% of the sample. From the cysteine up to the phenylalanine, the CDR3 has a length of 15 residues. Only the CDR3 portion is preserved as DNA: 45 bases, with reading frame beginning at the first base. The CDR1 and CDR2 encoded by the germline V gene are MNHNS and SASEGT.

The donors were included in the validation cohort of some 110 subjects, a group kept apart from the roughly 610-subject first cohort. Sequencing used PBMCs. The receptor was isolated from a woman in her 30s in good health and CMV-seronegative. The sequence joins TRBV6-1 to TRBJ2-7, and possibly TRBD1, on 5 matching bases. The nucleotide sequence reads TGTGCCTGCAGGGCGTACAGTGACGCGAGATACGAGCAGTACTTC. It encodes CACRAYSDARYEQYF.